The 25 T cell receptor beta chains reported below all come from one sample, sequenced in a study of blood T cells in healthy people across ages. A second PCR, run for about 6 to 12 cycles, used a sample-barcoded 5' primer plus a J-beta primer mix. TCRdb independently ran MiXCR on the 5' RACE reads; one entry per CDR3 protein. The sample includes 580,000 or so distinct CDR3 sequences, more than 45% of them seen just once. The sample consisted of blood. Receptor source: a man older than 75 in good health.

CDR3 residues: CAISILGNEQFF. The CDR3 region has the DNA TGTGCCATCAGTATACTAGGCAATGAGCAGTTCTTC. The chain couples TRBV10-3 to TRBJ2-1, with D tentatively TRBD2 (5 bases). CDR1 is ENHRY, CDR2 SYGVKD, per germline. The CDR3 extends over 12 amino acids. Trimming removed 5 bases from V and 6 bases from J, with 8 bases in between.

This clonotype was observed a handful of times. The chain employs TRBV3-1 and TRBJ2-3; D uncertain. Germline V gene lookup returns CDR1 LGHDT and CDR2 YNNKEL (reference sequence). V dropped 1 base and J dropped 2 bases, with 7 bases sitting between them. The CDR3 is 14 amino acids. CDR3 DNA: TGTGCCAGCAGCCAAGGTGGCCCCACAGATACGCAGTATTTT. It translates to CASSQGGPTDTQYF.

The CDR3 coding sequence is TGTGCCAGCAGCGTAGATGGACTAGCAGCAGATACGCAGTATTTT. Protein sequence: CASSVDGLAADTQYF. The V gene is TRBV9, the J gene TRBJ2-3; 8 nucleotides match TRBD2. Trimming removed 0 bases from V and 4 bases from J; junction bases left unmatched: 4. The CDR3 is 15 amino acids. Germline lookup yields CDR1 SGDLS and CDR2 YYNGEE.

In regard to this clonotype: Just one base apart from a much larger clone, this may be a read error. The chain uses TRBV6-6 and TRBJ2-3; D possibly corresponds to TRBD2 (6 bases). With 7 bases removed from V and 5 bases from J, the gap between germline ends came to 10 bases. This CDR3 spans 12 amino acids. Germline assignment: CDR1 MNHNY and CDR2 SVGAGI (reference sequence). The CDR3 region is CASKRLEDTQYF. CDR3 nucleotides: TGTGCCAGCAAGAGACTAGAAGATACGCAGTATTTT.

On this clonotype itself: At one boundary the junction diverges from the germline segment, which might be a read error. CDR3 region: CASSLLWGAGGPNEQYF. The CDR3 coding sequence is TGCGCCAGTAGCTTGTTGTGGGGAGCGGGAGGGCCAAACGAGCAGTACTTC. This rearrangement joins TRBV5-1 to TRBJ2-7, with 10 bases identical to TRBD2. CDR1 is SGHRS, CDR2 YFSETQ, per germline. CDR3 size: 17 residues.

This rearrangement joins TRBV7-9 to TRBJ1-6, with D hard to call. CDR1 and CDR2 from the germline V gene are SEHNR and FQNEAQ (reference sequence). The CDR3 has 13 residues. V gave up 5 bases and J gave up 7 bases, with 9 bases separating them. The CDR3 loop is CASSPFGNSPLHF. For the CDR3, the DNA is TGTGCCAGCAGCCCTTTCGGGAATTCACCCCTCCACTTT.

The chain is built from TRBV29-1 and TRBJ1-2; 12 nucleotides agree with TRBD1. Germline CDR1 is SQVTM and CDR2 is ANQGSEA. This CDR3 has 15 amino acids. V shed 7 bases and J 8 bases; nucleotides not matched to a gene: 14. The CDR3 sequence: CSAQIMGQGAGGYTF. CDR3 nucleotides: TGCAGCGCCCAAATCATGGGACAGGGGGCAGGGGGCTACACCTTC.

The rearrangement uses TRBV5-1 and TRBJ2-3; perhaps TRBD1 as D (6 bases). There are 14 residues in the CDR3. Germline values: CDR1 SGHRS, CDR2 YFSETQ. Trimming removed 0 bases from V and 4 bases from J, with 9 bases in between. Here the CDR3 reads CASSLEGVPDTQYF. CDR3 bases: TGCGCCAGCAGCTTGGAGGGGGTCCCAGATACGCAGTATTTT.

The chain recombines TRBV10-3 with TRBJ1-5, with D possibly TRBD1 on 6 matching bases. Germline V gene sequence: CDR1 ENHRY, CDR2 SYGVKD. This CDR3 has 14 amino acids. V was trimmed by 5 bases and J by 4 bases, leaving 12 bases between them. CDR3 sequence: CAISSGGGNQPQHF. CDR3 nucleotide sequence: TGTGCCATCAGTAGTGGAGGGGGGAATCAGCCCCAGCATTTT.

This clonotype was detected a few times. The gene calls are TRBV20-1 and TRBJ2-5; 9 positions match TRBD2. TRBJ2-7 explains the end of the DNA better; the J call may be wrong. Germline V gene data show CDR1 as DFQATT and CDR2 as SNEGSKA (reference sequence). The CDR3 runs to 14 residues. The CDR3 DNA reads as TGCAGTGCTCAGCTTAGCGGGAGAATTTACGAGCAGTACTTC. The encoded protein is CSAQLSGRIYEQYF.

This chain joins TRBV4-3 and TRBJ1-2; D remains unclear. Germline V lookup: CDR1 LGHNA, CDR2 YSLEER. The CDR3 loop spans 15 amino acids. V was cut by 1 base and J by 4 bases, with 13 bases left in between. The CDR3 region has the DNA TGCGCCAGCAGCCAAGGGGCGGGGATAGCCTATGGCTACACCTTC. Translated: CASSQGAGIAYGYTF.

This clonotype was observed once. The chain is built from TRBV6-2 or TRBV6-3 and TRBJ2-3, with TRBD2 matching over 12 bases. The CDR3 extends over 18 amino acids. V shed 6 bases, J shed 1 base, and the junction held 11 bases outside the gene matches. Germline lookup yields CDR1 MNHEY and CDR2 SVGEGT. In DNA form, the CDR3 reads TGTGCCAGCAGACGTCTTGGACTAGCGGGACTAGGCACAGATACGCAGTATTTT. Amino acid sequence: CASRRLGLAGLGTDTQYF.

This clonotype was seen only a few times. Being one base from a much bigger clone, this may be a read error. Written as DNA, the CDR3 is TGTGCCAGCAGGCTGACAGGGGCCGGCTACACCTTC. It is translated as CASRLTGAGYTF. The chain recombines TRBV6-5 with TRBJ1-2; 8 bases match TRBD1. This CDR3 comprises 12 residues. Germline CDR1 MNHEY, CDR2 SVGAGI. After removal of 6 bases from V and 8 bases from J, the junction contained 5 bases not matched to a gene.

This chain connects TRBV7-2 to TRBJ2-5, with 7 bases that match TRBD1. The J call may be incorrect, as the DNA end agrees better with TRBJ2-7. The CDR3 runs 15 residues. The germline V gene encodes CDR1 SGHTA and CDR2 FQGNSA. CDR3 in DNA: TGTGCCAGCAGCAAACAGGGGAGTAGATCCTACGAGCAGTACTTC. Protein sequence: CASSKQGSRSYEQYF.

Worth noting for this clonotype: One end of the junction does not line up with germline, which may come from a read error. CDR3: CASSQANQETLYF. CDR3 DNA: TGCGCCAGCAGCCAAGCGAACCAAGAGACCCTGTACTTC. The gene calls are TRBV4-3 and TRBJ2-5; no clear D gene. This CDR3 contains 13 residues. Germline-derived CDR1 and CDR2 are LGHNA and YSLEER.

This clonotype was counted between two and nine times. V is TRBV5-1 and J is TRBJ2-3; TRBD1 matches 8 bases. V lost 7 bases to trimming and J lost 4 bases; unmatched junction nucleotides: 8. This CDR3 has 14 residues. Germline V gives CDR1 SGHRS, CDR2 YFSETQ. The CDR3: CASRGQGRPDTQYF. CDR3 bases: TGCGCCAGCCGAGGACAGGGAAGGCCAGATACGCAGTATTTT.

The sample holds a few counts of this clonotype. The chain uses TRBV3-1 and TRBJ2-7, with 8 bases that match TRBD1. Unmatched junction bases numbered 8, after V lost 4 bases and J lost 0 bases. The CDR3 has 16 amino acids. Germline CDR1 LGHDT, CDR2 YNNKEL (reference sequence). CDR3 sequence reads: CASSPGGQISSYEQYF. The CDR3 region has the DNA TGTGCCAGCAGCCCAGGGGGCCAAATAAGCTCCTACGAGCAGTACTTC.

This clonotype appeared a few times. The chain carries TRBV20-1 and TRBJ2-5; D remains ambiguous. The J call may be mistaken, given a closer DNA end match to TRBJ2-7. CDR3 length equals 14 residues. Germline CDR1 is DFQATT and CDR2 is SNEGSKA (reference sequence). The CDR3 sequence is CSAVSTGRSDEQYF. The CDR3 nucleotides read TGCAGTGCGGTATCGACCGGGCGTTCCGACGAGCAGTACTTC.

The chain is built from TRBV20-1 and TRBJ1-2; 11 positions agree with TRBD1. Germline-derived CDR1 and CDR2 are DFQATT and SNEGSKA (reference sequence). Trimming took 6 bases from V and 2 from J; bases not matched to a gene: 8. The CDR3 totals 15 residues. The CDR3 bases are TGCAGTGCCAACGCACGGACAGGGGGCAACTATGGCTACACCTTC. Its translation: CSANARTGGNYGYTF.

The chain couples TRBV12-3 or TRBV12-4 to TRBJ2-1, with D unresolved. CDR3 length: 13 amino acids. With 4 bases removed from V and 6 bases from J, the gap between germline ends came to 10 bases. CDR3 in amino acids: CASSSLASNEQFF. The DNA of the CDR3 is TGTGCCAGCAGTTCGTTAGCTAGCAATGAGCAGTTCTTC.

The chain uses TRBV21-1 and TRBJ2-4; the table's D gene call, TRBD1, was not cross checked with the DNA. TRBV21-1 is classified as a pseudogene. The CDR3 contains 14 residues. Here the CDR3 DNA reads TGTGCCAGCAGGGGCCGGGTGGACAAAAACATTCAGTACTTC. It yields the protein CASRGRVDKNIQYF.

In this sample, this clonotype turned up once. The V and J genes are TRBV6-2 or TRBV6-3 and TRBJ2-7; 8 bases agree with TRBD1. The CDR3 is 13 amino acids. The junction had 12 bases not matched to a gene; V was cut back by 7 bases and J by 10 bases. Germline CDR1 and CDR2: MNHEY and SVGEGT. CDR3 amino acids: CASTRDRFDTQYF. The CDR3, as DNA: TGTGCCAGCACCCGGGACAGGTTCGATACCCAGTACTTC.

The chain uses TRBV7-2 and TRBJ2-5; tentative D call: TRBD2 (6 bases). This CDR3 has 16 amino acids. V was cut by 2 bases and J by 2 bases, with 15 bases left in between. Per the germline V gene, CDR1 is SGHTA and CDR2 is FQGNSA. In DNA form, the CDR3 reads TGTGCCAGCAGCTTAATGGCTAGCGCCAATCAAGAGACCCAGTACTTC. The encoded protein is CASSLMASANQETQYF.

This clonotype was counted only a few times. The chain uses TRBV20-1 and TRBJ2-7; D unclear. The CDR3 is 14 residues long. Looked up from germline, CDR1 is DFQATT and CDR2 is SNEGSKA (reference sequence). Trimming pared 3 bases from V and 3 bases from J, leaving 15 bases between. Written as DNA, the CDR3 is TGCAGTGCTAGTTCCGGGCATACGAACTACGAGCAGTACTTC. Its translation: CSASSGHTNYEQYF.

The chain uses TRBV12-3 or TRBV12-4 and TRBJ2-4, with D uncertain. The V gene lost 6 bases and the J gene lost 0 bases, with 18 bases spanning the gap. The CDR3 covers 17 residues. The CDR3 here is CASRPTRYALAKNIQYF. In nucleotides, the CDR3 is TGTGCCAGCAGGCCGACGAGATACGCTCTAGCCAAAAACATTCAGTACTTC.